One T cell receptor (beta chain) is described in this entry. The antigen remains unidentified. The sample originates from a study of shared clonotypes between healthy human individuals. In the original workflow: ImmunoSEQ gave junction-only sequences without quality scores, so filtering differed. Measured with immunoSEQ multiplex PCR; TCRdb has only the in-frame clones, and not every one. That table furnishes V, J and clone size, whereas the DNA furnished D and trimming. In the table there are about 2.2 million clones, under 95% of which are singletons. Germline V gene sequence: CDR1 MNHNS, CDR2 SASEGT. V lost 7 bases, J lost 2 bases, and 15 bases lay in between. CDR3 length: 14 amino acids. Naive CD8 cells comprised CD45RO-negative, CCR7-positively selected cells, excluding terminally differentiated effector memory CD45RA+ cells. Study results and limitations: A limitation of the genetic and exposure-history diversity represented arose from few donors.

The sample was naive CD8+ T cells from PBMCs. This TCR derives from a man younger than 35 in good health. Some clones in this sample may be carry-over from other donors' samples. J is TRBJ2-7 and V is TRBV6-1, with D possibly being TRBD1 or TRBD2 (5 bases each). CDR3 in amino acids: CASTMEDNPYEQYF. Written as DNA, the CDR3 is TGTGCCAGCACCATGGAGGACAACCCCTACGAGCAGTACTTC.